This T cell receptor (beta chain) was observed in a study of T cells after posttransplantation cyclophosphamide. This table comes from immunoSEQ multiplex PCR, and its TCRdb copy is limited to in-frame clones, with some not included. This sample has around 4,000 clones, with 60% to 80% found just once. On the day of bone marrow donation, the related graft donor provided peripheral blood. General study results and limits: TRB clonality was highly associated with recipient CMV seropositivity and reactivation. TRB overlap between skin or GI tissue T cells and blood was limited. Donor-recipient repertoire similarity was low at 1-2 months, rising over year one.

As concerns this clone: No antigen is known for it.

Sequencing used memory CD8+ T cells sorted from blood. The sequence was collected from a man in his thirties or forties in good health and a related stem cell transplant donor.

The CDR3 region has the DNA TGTGCCAGCAGCCGCAAAGCCATAGCGGGGGACGTTTACGAGCAGTACTTC. Translated, it gives CASSRKAIAGDVYEQYF. The chain links TRBV4-2 to TRBJ2-7, with 9 bases lining up with TRBD2. Trimming cost V 4 bases and J 4 bases; bases outside gene matches: 14. The CDR3 sequence is 17 residues long. Germline assignment: CDR1 LGHNA and CDR2 YNFKEQ.